Below are 5 T cell receptor beta chains sequenced from a single sample in a study of cytomegalovirus exposure and HLA in healthy donors. The PCR ran on 60 Vbeta and 13 Jbeta primers. Repertoires were generated with immunoSEQ multiplex PCR, while TCRdb's copy carries only in-frame clones and drops some. The sample holds about 150,000 clones, 77% seen once. The sequencing input was PBMCs. Receptors originate from a woman in her 30s in good health and CMV-seropositive.

The chain recombines TRBV5-6 with TRBJ2-7; 10 bases fit TRBD2. The CDR3 sequence is 17 residues long. V was pared by 0 bases and J by 3 bases, with 9 bases of the junction left unmatched. Looked up from germline, CDR1 is SGHDT and CDR2 is YYEEEE. CDR3 residues: CASSLGAGGPLIYEQYF. The CDR3 DNA is TGTGCCAGCAGCTTGGGAGCGGGAGGGCCACTTATCTACGAGCAGTACTTC.

The chain links TRBV28 to TRBJ1-1, with D unclear. The CDR3 extends over 15 amino acids. Trimming removed 4 bases at V and 0 bases at J, with 12 bases between. Germline assignment: CDR1 MDHEN and CDR2 SYDVKM. CDR3 in amino acids: CASSSILSVNTEAFF. In DNA, the CDR3 is TGTGCCAGCAGTTCCATATTAAGCGTGAACACTGAAGCTTTCTTT.

This clone was detected a few times. The V call is TRBV25-1, the J call TRBJ1-3, with D possibly TRBD1 on 6 matching bases. Germline CDR1 reads MGHDK; CDR2 reads SYGVNS. The length of the CDR3 is 15 residues. V lost 8 bases to trimming and J lost 3 bases, with 17 bases between them. The CDR3 protein is CASQIQGARGNTIYF. CDR3 nucleotides: TGTGCCAGCCAGATACAGGGTGCCCGTGGAAACACCATATATTTT.

The chain combines TRBV2 with TRBJ1-1; D is undetermined. Trimming removed 4 bases from V and 3 bases from J, with 12 bases in between. CDR3 length equals 14 residues. Per germline, CDR1 SNHLY and CDR2 FYNNEI. CDR3 sequence (DNA): TGTGCCAGCAGTGTCGAGGGAGCAGACACTGAAGCTTTCTTT. It translates to CASSVEGADTEAFF. Supplemented by reference TRBV2 and TRBJ1-1, the full variable domain reads EPEVTQTPSHQVTQMGQEVILRCVPISNHLYFYWYRQILGQKVEFLVSFYNNEISEKSEIFDDQFSVERPDGSNFTLKIRSTKLEDSAMYFCASSVEGADTEAFFGQGTRLTVV.

The chain joins TRBV5-3 to TRBJ2-7; D may be TRBD1 (6 bases). TRBV5-3 is an ORF; its function is uncertain. V was clipped by 8 bases and J by 3 bases, with 15 bases between them. This CDR3 region has 13 residues. This CDR3 is CASPQGSFYEQYF. The CDR3 DNA reads TGTGCCAGTCCACAGGGTTCCTTCTACGAGCAGTACTTC.